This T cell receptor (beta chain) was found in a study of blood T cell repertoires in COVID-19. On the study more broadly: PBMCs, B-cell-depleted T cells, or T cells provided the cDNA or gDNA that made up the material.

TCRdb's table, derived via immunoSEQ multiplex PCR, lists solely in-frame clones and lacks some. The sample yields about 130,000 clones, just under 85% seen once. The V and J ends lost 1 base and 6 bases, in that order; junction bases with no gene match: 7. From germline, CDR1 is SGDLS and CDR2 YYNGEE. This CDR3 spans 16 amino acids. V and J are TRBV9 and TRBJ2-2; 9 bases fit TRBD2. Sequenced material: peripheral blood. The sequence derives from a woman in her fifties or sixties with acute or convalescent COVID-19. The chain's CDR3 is CASSVQSGTSPGELFF. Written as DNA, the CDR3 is TGTGCCAGCAGCGTACAGTCCGGGACTAGCCCCGGGGAGCTGTTTTTT.